The 9 T cell receptor beta chains listed next were all sequenced from one sample in a study of CD8+ T cells in alopecia areata. Extracted from the samples, RNA was reverse transcribed into cDNA to serve as the sequencing template. Profiled with immunoSEQ multiplex PCR; TCRdb holds only in-frame clones, not every one. The data contain some 170,000 clones, 67% of them singletons. The sample consisted of CD8+ T cells sorted from blood, taken at week 0. Receptors were obtained from a human donor with alopecia areata.

This clone was observed a few times. The chain combines TRBV29-1 with TRBJ1-1; weak D call: TRBD1 (5 bases). The V gene's germline CDR1 is SQVTM and CDR2 ANQGSEA. The CDR3 is made up of 13 amino acids. Trimming stripped 3 bases from V and 0 bases from J, with 8 bases between. CDR3 protein: CSVDGGVNTEAFF. The CDR3, as DNA: TGCAGCGTTGATGGAGGGGTGAACACTGAAGCTTTCTTT.

V gene TRBV6-5 combines with J gene TRBJ2-5, with D perhaps TRBD1 or TRBD2 (5 bases each). Germline-derived CDR1 and CDR2 are MNHEY and SVGAGI. Trimming removed 6 bases from V and 0 bases from J, with 8 bases in between. The CDR3 consists of 13 residues. The CDR3 loop reads CASRGPHQETQYF. For the CDR3, the DNA is TGTGCCAGCAGGGGACCACACCAAGAGACCCAGTACTTC.

The rearrangement uses TRBV4-1 and TRBJ2-3, with 9 bases identical to TRBD2. The CDR3 has 16 amino acids. Germline loops: CDR1 MGHRA, CDR2 YSYEKL. J lost 4 bases, V lost 0 bases, and 5 bases had no gene match. CDR3 loop: CASSQELAGGSDTQYF. In nucleotides, the CDR3 is TGCGCCAGCAGCCAAGAACTGGCGGGGGGGTCAGATACGCAGTATTTT.

The V call is TRBV7-9, the J call TRBJ1-1; tentative D call: TRBD1 (5 bases). V lost 5 bases and J 7 bases, leaving 11 bases between the germline ends. Germline V gene data show CDR1 as SEHNR and CDR2 as FQNEAQ (reference sequence). There are 12 residues in the CDR3. The chain's CDR3 is CASSHGGVEAFF. Written as DNA, the CDR3 is TGTGCCAGCAGCCACGGAGGGGTTGAAGCTTTCTTT.

This clone has just a few counts. The J gene is TRBJ2-7, the V gene TRBV5-1; perhaps TRBD1 as D (6 bases). The V end lost 0 bases, the J end lost 2 bases, and 9 bases lay between the germline ends. The germline gives CDR1 SGHRS, CDR2 YFSETQ. The CDR3 length is 14 residues. The CDR3 here is CASSLEDSPYEQYF. Here the CDR3 DNA reads TGCGCCAGCAGCTTGGAGGACAGTCCCTACGAGCAGTACTTC.

This chain uses TRBV27 with TRBJ2-1, with D unclear. In germline, CDR1 is MNHEY, CDR2 SMNVEV (reference sequence). Trimming cost V 6 bases and J 5 bases, with 8 bases left between them. This CDR3 has 12 residues. CDR3 nucleotides: TGTGCCAGCAGGGGTTCTCACAATGAGCAGTTCTTC. Its translation: CASRGSHNEQFF.

The V and J genes are TRBV25-1 and TRBJ2-1; TRBD2 agrees at 8 bases. CDR3 length: 13 amino acids. The junction had 5 bases not matched to a gene; V was cut back by 7 bases and J by 6 bases. Germline assignment: CDR1 MGHDK and CDR2 SYGVNS. The CDR3 is CASTPGGANEQFF. The CDR3 coding sequence is TGTGCCAGCACCCCGGGGGGGGCCAATGAGCAGTTCTTC.

This chain uses TRBV29-1 with TRBJ2-5; the D is unclear. This CDR3 spans 10 amino acids. Deletions cut 5 bases from V and 7 bases from J, with 8 bases between. Germline CDR1 is SQVTM and CDR2 is ANQGSEA. CDR3 amino acids: CSVLSGTQYF. The CDR3 coding sequence is TGCAGCGTTCTGTCTGGGACCCAGTACTTC.

The chain combines TRBV7-2 with TRBJ2-1, with D possibly matching TRBD2 (5 bases). CDR3 length: 16 residues. Looked up from germline, CDR1 is SGHTA and CDR2 is FQGNSA. V lost 1 base and J 4 bases, leaving 14 bases between the germline ends. The CDR3 region has the DNA TGTGCCAGCAGCTTAGGTGTTGGCGGGCCATACAATGAGCAGTTCTTC. Protein: CASSLGVGGPYNEQFF. Together with reference TRBV7-2 and TRBJ2-1, the CDR3 gives the full variable domain: GAGVSQSPSNKVTEKGKDVELRCDPISGHTALYWYRQSLGQGLEFLIYFQGNSAPDKSGLPSDRFSAERTGGSVSTLTIQRTQQEDSAVYLCASSLGVGGPYNEQFFGPGTRLTVL.